The 2 T cell receptor beta chains given below trace back to one sample, sequenced in a study of cytomegalovirus exposure and HLA in healthy donors. Assay used: immunoSEQ multiplex PCR; TCRdb lists only in-frame clones, some missing. The data show 200,000 to 250,000 clones, approximately 87% seen once. The sequencing sample was made of PBMCs. The receptors stem from a man younger than 35 in good health and CMV-seronegative.

The V gene is TRBV19, the J gene TRBJ2-3; 10 bases match TRBD2. Germline CDR1 reads LNHDA; CDR2 reads SQIVND (reference sequence). CDR3 length: 17 residues. V was pared by 7 bases and J by 1 base, with 11 bases of the junction left unmatched. For the CDR3, the DNA is TGTGCCAGTAACGGACTAGCGGAGAGGGGCCGCACAGATACGCAGTATTTT. Amino acid sequence: CASNGLAERGRTDTQYF.

CDR3 loop: CASSRLQGDNSPLHF. The CDR3 nucleotides read TGCGCCAGCAGCCGTTTACAGGGAGACAATTCACCCCTCCACTTT. The V and J genes are TRBV5-1 and TRBJ1-6; D is possibly TRBD1 (6 bases). CDR3 length equals 15 residues. The ends were cut back, 4 bases at V and 7 bases at J, with 15 bases in the middle. Germline V gene data show CDR1 as SGHRS and CDR2 as YFSETQ.